The 18 T cell receptor beta chains presented below share a single source sample, sequenced in a study of T cell clonality in common variable immunodeficiency (dated by TCRdb to the mid-2010s). The library was obtained by the immunoSEQ multiplex PCR assay. Not all clones reach the TCRdb copy of this immuneACCESS table, which keeps in-frame sequences only. Checked studies attribute under half of the gap to unresolved V genes and leave the rest unexplained. The sample counts about 28,000 clones, each observed more than once. About 13% of the sample rests with the top ten. The sequenced sample consisted of peripheral blood mononuclear cells. Every receptor here comes from a person between 18 and 75 years old in good health.

By share of the sample, this clone is medium-sized. Relative to the germline gene, one junction end is altered; a read error may explain this. The read falls 3 residues short of the CDR3 end, and the missing part is taken from the germline J gene. The V call is TRBV4-2, the J call TRBJ2-2, with D uncertain. The CDR3 has 13 amino acids. From germline, CDR1 is LGHNA and CDR2 YNFKEQ. CDR3 DNA, as far as it was read: TGCGCCAGCAGCCAAGAGGCATACGGGGAG. Translated, it gives CASSQEAYGE. The whole CDR3 is CASSQEAYGELFF.

On this clone: The CDR3 extends 3 residues past the end of the read, so its final part is completed from the germline J gene. This chain links TRBV7-9 with TRBJ1-1; TRBD1 matches at 9 bases. CDR3 length: 14 amino acids. Germline loops: CDR1 SEHNR, CDR2 FQNEAQ (reference sequence). V lost 5 bases to trimming and J lost 5 bases; unmatched junction nucleotides: 6. The covered CDR3 bases are TGTGCCAGCAGCCTCGGGACAGGGTGGACTGAA. Protein product: CASSLGTGWTE. The CDR3, in full, reads CASSLGTGWTEAFF.

With regard to this clone: Germline is not matched at one junction end, which may reflect a read error. The CDR3 is cut off 3 residues early in the read; its end comes from the germline J gene. The chain links TRBV7-7 to TRBJ2-7; 8 bases map to TRBD1. CDR3 length: 16 amino acids. Per the germline V gene, CDR1 is SSHAT and CDR2 is FNYEAQ (reference sequence). CDR3 sequence reads: CASSPGQGRGSYEQYF. Partial CDR3 DNA: TGTGCTAGCAGCCCCGGACAGGGCCGGGGATCCTACGAG.

On this clone: The sequence runs out 3 residues before the end of the CDR3; the remainder is reconstructed from the germline J gene. The V gene is TRBV19, the J gene TRBJ2-3, with D tentatively TRBD1 (5 bases). V gave up 6 bases and J gave up 1 base, with 14 bases separating them. Germline values: CDR1 LNHDA, CDR2 SQIVND (reference sequence). This CDR3 has 15 residues. CDR3 sequence reads: CASSAGFWGTDTQYF. CDR3 bases read: TGTGCCAGTAGCGCAGGGTTTTGGGGCACAGATACG.

This clone was seen a handful of times. The CDR3 end falls 3 residues outside the read, so it is completed with the germline J gene. The chain couples TRBV5-6 to TRBJ1-1; D may be TRBD1 (6 bases). The V gene's germline CDR1 is SGHDT and CDR2 YYEEEE. Trimming shortened V by 0 bases and J by 5 bases, and 11 bases separated the two germline ends. The CDR3 totals 14 residues. The sequenced CDR3 bases are TGTGCCAGCAGCTTGGACAAACAGGGAACTGAA. Translating it yields CASSLDKQGTE. The whole CDR3 sequence reads CASSLDKQGTEAFF.

This clone was seen repeatedly, ten times or more. The read stops 3 residues short of the end of the CDR3; the missing end is completed from the germline J gene. The rearrangement uses TRBV28 and TRBJ2-4, with D perhaps TRBD2 (5 bases). With 3 bases removed from V and 6 bases from J, the gap between germline ends came to 18 bases. This CDR3 contains 16 residues. Germline CDR1 and CDR2: MDHEN and SYDVKM. The covered CDR3 bases are TGTGCCAGCAGTTTCGGTCGGGTTACTAGTGGAAACATT. Amino acid sequence: CASSFGRVTSGNI. The CDR3 as a whole reads CASSFGRVTSGNIQYF. The full variable domain, completed using reference TRBV28 and TRBJ2-4, is DVKVTQSSRYLVKRTGEKVFLECVQDMDHENMFWYRQDPGLGLRLIYFSYDVKMKEKGDIPEGYSVSREKKERFSLILESASTNQTSMYLCASSFGRVTSGNIQYFGAGTRLSVL.

This clone appeared many times. Read sequence stops 3 residues before the CDR3 end, and the germline J gene provides the missing end. This chain connects TRBV10-3 to TRBJ2-3; D may be TRBD2 (6 bases). The germline V and J ends were trimmed by 7 bases and 3 bases, with 17 bases remaining between them. Per the germline V gene, CDR1 is ENHRY and CDR2 is SYGVKD. CDR3 length equals 15 residues. The CDR3 spells CAITAEPGLTDTQYF. The covered CDR3 bases are TGTGCCATCACTGCCGAACCGGGACTTACAGATACG.

In this sample, this clone turned up many times. The CDR3 end falls 3 residues outside the read, so it is completed with the germline J gene. This chain links TRBV7-6 with TRBJ2-3, with D perhaps matching TRBD2 (6 bases). The CDR3 spans 15 residues. The V end was cut by 1 base, the J end by 5 bases, with 13 bases between. In germline, CDR1 is SGHVS, CDR2 FNYEAQ. CDR3 DNA, as far as it was read: TGTGCCAGCAGCTTAGATGGAGGGGCAAGAGATACG. Translating it yields CASSLDGGARDT. The whole CDR3 region reads CASSLDGGARDTQYF. The variable domain in full, with the rest retrieved from reference TRBV7-6 and TRBJ2-3, is GAGVSQSPRYKVTKRGQDVALRCDPISGHVSLYWYRQALGQGPEFLTYFNYEAQQDKSGLPNDRFSAERPEGSISTLTIQRTEQRDSAMYRCASSLDGGARDTQYFGPGTRLTVL.

The CDR3 reads CASSFNPSGRETQYF. Partial CDR3 DNA: TGTGCCAGCAGCTTTAATCCAAGCGGGAGAGAGACC. The chain recombines TRBV11-2 with TRBJ2-5, with 8 bases identical to TRBD2. The sequenced fragment ends 3 residues before the CDR3 boundary, so the rest is inferred from the germline J gene. The CDR3 contains 15 residues. With V trimmed by 3 bases and J by 4 bases, 7 bases remained unmatched. The germline CDR1 and CDR2 sequences are SGHAT and FQNNGV.

Of note for this clone: The CDR3 goes on 3 residues after the read ends, and that part is filled in from the germline J gene. The V gene is TRBV2, the J gene TRBJ1-6; 11 bases fit TRBD1. Germline V gives CDR1 SNHLY, CDR2 FYNNEI. The V gene end was trimmed by 7 bases and the J gene end by 7 bases; junction bases not matched to a gene: 6. The CDR3 contains 15 residues. The sequenced part of the CDR3 DNA is TGTGCCAGCAAGGGACAGGGGGTTCAAAATTCACCC. It yields the protein CASKGQGVQNSP. The whole CDR3 region reads CASKGQGVQNSPLHF.

Within the sample, this clone is medium-sized (0.01 to 0.1%). The part of the CDR3 DNA that was read is TGTGCCAGCAGTTTGTTACAGGGGGAGTACGAG. Protein: CASSLLQGEYE. The whole CDR3 sequence reads CASSLLQGEYEQYF. The chain recombines TRBV28 with TRBJ2-7; 8 bases agree with TRBD1. Coverage ceases 3 residues before the CDR3 finishes, and the germline J gene fills in the end. The J segment lost 4 bases and the V segment lost 3 bases, leaving 5 bases of the junction unmatched. The CDR3 is made up of 14 amino acids. Germline V lookup: CDR1 MDHEN, CDR2 SYDVKM.

At least ten counts were recorded for this clone. The CDR3 end falls 3 residues outside the read, so it is completed with the germline J gene. The chain joins TRBV18 to TRBJ2-1, with D perhaps TRBD1 (6 bases). Germline V gene sequence: CDR1 KGHSH, CDR2 LQKENI. The germline V and J ends were trimmed by 0 bases and 7 bases, with 10 bases remaining between them. The CDR3 contains 14 residues. The covered CDR3 bases are TGTGCCAGCTCACCACCGAGCAGGGGTAATGAG. Protein product: CASSPPSRGNE. The whole CDR3 sequence is CASSPPSRGNEQFF.

This clone was picked up many times. Sequencing ends 3 residues short of the CDR3 end; the germline J gene provides the rest. The V call is TRBV18, the J call TRBJ2-7; 11 bases agree with TRBD2. With 2 bases clipped from V and 3 bases from J, the junction kept 6 bases outside the gene matches. Germline V gives CDR1 KGHSH, CDR2 LQKENI. This CDR3 contains 16 residues. Partial CDR3 DNA: TGTGCCAGCTCACCATCGTCTAGCGGGGGGATCTACGAG. It is translated as CASSPSSSGGIYE. The entire CDR3 sequence reads CASSPSSSGGIYEQYF. The full variable domain, with the rest looked up from reference TRBV18 and TRBJ2-7, is NAGVMQNPRHLVRRRGQEARLRCSPMKGHSHVYWYRQLPEEGLKFMVYLQKENIIDESGMPKERFSAEFPKEGPSILRIQQVVRGDSAAYFCASSPSSSGGIYEQYFGPGTRLTVT.

In this sample, this clone turned up many times. The CDR3 end is not reached by the read, which stops 3 residues before it; the germline J gene fills it in. The genes are TRBV20-1 and TRBJ2-7; 7 nucleotides align to TRBD2. V was pared by 0 bases and J by 0 bases, with 8 bases of the junction left unmatched. The germline V gene has CDR1 DFQATT and CDR2 SNEGSKA (reference sequence). This CDR3 has 16 amino acids. Here the CDR3 reads CSAREVPAGSSYEQYF. The sequenced CDR3 bases are TGCAGTGCTAGAGAGGTTCCAGCGGGGAGCTCCTACGAG.

In its sample, this clone was seen many times. Coverage ceases 3 residues before the CDR3 finishes, and the germline J gene fills in the end. This chain connects TRBV4-1 to TRBJ1-1, with a tentative D call TRBD1 (6 bases). Germline values: CDR1 MGHRA, CDR2 YSYEKL. V was cut by 0 bases and J by 5 bases, with 10 bases left in between. CDR3 length: 14 amino acids. CDR3 DNA (partial): TGCGCCAGCAGCCAAGACAACAGGGTAACTGAA. Translating it yields CASSQDNRVTE. The complete CDR3 sequence is CASSQDNRVTEAFF.

This clone came up many times. With the read ending 3 residues before the CDR3 end, the germline J gene is used to fill in that end. The V and J genes are TRBV20-1 and TRBJ1-5, with TRBD1 identical over 9 bases. The CDR3 is 18 amino acids. The V and J ends lost 1 base and 1 base, in that order; junction bases with no gene match: 11. CDR1 DFQATT and CDR2 SNEGSKA come from the germline V gene (reference sequence). Here the CDR3 reads CSARGKQGASISNQPQHF. CDR3 DNA (partial): TGCAGTGCTAGAGGGAAACAGGGGGCAAGTATCAGCAATCAGCCC.

This clone came up many times. The read stops 3 residues short of the end of the CDR3; the missing end is completed from the germline J gene. V usage is TRBV2 and J usage is TRBJ2-3; 9 bases agree with TRBD1. Germline V gives CDR1 SNHLY, CDR2 FYNNEI. The CDR3 loop spans 13 amino acids. The V gene end was trimmed by 8 bases and the J gene end by 4 bases; junction bases not matched to a gene: 4. The chain's CDR3 is CASGQGLADTQYF. CDR3 DNA (partial): TGTGCCAGCGGACAGGGGCTGGCAGATACG.

In this sample, this clone turned up a few times. The observed sequence ends 3 residues before the CDR3 terminus, with the missing tail filled in from the germline J gene. This sequence joins TRBV20-1 and TRBJ2-7, with 9 bases fitting TRBD2. CDR1 and CDR2 (germline): DFQATT, SNEGSKA (reference sequence). The CDR3 runs 12 residues. With 7 bases clipped from V and 5 bases from J, the junction kept 6 bases outside the gene matches. The CDR3 bases that were read are TGCAGTGGTGCGGGGGGGCTCGACGAG. Protein sequence: CSGAGGLDE. The entire CDR3 reads CSGAGGLDEQYF.